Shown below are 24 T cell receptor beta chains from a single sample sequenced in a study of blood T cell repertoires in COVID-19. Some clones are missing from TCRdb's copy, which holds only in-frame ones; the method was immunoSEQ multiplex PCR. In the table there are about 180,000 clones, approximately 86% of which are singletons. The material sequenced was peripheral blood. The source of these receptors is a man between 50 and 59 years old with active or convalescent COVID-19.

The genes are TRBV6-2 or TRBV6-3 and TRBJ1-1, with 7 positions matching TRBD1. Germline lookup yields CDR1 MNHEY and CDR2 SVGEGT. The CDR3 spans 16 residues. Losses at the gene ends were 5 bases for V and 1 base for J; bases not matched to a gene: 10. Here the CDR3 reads CASSKGTGVANTEAFF. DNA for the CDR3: TGTGCCAGCAGTAAGGGAACAGGGGTTGCGAACACTGAAGCTTTCTTT.

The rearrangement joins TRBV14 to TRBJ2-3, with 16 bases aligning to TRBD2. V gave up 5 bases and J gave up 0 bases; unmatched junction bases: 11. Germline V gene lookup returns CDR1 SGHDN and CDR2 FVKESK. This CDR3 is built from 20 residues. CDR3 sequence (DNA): TGTGCCAGCAGCTGGAACCCCGGGACTAGCGGGAGGGGGAGCACAGATACGCAGTATTTT. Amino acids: CASSWNPGTSGRGSTDTQYF.

The CDR3 DNA reads TGCGCCAGCAGTGTGACTAGCGGGAGTCCAGGTGAGCAGTTCTTC. Translated, it gives CASSVTSGSPGEQFF. This chain links TRBV5-1 with TRBJ2-1; TRBD2 matches 12 bases. V lost 5 bases and J lost 9; bases outside the gene matches: 9. The length of the CDR3 is 15 residues. Germline lookup yields CDR1 SGHRS and CDR2 YFSETQ.

The CDR3 DNA sequence: TGTGCCTGGAGTGTCGCGGGGGGCCTTGATACGCAGTATTTT. Its translation: CAWSVAGGLDTQYF. The chain joins TRBV30 to TRBJ2-3, with TRBD2 matching 8 bases. Trimming at V came to 0 bases and at J to 6 bases, leaving 5 bases not matched to a gene. The CDR3 runs to 14 residues. Germline V gives CDR1 GTSNPN, CDR2 SVGIG (reference sequence).

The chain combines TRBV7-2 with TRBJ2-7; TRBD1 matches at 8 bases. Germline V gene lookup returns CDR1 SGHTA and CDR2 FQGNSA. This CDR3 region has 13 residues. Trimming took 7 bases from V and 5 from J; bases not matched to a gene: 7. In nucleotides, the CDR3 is TGTGCCAGCACCAGGACAGGGAGAGACGAGCAGTACTTC. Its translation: CASTRTGRDEQYF.

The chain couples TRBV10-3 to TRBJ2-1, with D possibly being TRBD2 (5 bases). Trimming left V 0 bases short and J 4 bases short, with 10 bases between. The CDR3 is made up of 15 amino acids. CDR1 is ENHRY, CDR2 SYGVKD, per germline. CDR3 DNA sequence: TGTGCCATCAGTGAGTCTGGCGGACTGTACAATGAGCAGTTCTTC. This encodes CAISESGGLYNEQFF.

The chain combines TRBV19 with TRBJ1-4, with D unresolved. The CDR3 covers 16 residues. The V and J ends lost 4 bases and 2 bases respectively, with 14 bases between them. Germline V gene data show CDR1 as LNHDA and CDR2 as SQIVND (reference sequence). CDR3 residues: CASSNRGGSTNEKLFF. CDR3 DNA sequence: TGTGCCAGTAGTAACAGAGGAGGGTCCACTAATGAAAAACTGTTTTTT.

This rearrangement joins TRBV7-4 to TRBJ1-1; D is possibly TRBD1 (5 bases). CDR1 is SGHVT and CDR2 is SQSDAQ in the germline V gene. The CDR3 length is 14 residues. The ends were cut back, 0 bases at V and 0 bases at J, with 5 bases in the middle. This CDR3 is CASSLAGVNTEAFF. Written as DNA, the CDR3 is TGTGCCAGCAGCTTAGCAGGGGTGAACACTGAAGCTTTCTTT.

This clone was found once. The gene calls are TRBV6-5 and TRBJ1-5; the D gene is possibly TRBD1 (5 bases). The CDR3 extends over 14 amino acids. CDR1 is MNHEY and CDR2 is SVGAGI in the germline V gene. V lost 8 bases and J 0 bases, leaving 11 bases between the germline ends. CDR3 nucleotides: TGTGCCAGCTCAGGGTTTCATAGCAATCAGCCCCAGCATTTT. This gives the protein CASSGFHSNQPQHF.

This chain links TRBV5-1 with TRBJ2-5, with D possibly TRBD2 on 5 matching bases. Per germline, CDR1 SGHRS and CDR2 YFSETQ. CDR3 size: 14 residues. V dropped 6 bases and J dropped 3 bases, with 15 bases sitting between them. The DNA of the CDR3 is TGCGCCAGCACCAATCTAGCAGAAGAAGAGACCCAGTACTTC. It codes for CASTNLAEEETQYF.

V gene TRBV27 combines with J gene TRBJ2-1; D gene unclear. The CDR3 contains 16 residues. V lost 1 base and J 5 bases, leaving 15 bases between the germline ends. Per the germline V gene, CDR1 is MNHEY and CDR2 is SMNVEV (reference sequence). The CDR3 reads CASSLFGGGYNNEQFF. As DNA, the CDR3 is TGTGCCAGCAGTTTATTTGGTGGCGGTTACAACAATGAGCAGTTCTTC.

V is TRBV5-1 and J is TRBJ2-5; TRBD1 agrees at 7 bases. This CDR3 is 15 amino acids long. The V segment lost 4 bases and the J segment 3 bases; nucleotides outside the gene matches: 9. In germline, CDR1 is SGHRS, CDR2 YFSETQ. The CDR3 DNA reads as TGCGCCAGCAGCACAAACAGGGGAGTAGAAGAGACCCAGTACTTC. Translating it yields CASSTNRGVEETQYF.

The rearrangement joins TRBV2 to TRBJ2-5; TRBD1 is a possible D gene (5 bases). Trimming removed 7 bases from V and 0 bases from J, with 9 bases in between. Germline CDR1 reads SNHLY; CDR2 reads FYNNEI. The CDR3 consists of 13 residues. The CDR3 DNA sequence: TGTGCCAGCATTGGGGCTAACCAAGAGACCCAGTACTTC. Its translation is CASIGANQETQYF.

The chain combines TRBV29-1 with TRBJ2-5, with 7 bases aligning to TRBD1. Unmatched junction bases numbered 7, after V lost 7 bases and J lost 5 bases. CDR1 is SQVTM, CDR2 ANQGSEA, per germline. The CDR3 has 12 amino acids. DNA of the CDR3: TGCAGCGGAGGGAGACAGGGCGAGACCCAGTACTTC. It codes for CSGGRQGETQYF.

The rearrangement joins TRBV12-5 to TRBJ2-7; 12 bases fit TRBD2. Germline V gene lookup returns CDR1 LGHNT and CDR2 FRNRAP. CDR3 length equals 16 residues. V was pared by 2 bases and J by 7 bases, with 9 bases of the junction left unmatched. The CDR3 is CASGLPTSGRAGEQYF. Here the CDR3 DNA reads TGTGCTAGTGGTTTGCCGACTAGCGGGAGAGCTGGAGAGCAGTACTTC.

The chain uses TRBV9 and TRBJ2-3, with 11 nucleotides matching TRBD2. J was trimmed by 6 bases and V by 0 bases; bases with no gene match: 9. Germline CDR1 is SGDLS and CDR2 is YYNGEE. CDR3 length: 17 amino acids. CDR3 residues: CASSVGHSGGAGDTQYF. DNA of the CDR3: TGTGCCAGCAGCGTAGGCCATAGCGGGGGGGCCGGTGATACGCAGTATTTT.

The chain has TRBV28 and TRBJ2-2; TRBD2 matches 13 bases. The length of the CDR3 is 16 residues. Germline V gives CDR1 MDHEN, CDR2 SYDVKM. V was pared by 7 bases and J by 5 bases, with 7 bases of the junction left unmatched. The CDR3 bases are TGTGCCAGCATTCGGACTAGCGGGAGTGTTACCGGGGAGCTGTTTTTT. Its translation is CASIRTSGSVTGELFF.

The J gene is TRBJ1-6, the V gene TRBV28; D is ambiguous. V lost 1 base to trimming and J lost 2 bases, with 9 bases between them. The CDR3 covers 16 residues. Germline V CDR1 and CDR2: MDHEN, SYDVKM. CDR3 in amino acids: CASSLLRSTYNSPLHF. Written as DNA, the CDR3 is TGTGCCAGCAGTTTATTAAGGAGCACCTATAATTCACCCCTCCACTTT.

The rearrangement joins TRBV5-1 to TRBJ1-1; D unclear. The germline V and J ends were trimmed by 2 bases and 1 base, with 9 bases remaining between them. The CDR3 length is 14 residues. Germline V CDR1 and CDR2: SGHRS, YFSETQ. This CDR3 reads CASSFTPSNTEAFF. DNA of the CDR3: TGCGCCAGCAGCTTTACACCCTCGAACACTGAAGCTTTCTTT.

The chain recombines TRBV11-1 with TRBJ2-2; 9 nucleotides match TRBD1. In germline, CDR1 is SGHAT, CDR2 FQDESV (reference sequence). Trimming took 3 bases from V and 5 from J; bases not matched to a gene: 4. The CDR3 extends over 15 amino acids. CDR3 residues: CASSLDRGGTGELFF. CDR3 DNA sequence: TGTGCCAGCAGCTTGGACAGGGGAGGAACCGGGGAGCTGTTTTTT.

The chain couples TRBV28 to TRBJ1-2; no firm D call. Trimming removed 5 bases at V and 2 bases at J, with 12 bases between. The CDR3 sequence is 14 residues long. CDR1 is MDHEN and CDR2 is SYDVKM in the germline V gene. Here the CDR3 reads CASSHYRENYGYTF. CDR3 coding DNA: TGTGCCAGCAGTCACTACCGGGAAAACTATGGCTACACCTTC.

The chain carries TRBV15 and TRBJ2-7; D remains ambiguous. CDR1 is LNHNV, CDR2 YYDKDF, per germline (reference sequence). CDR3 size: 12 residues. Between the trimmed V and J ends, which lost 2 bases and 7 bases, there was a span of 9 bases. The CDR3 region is CATSRPSYEQYF. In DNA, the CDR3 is TGTGCCACCAGCAGACCCTCGTATGAGCAGTACTTC.

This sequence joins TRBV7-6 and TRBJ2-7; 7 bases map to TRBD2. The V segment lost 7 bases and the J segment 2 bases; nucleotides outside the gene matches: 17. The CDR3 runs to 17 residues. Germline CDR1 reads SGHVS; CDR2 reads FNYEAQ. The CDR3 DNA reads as TGTGCCAGCACCCCTATTGGCGGGAGAGGGTTGGCCTACGAGCAGTACTTC. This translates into CASTPIGGRGLAYEQYF.

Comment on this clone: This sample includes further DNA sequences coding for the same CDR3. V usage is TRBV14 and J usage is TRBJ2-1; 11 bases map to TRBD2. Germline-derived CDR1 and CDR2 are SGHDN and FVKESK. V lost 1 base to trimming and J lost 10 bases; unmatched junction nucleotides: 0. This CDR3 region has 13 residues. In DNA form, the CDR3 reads TGTGCCAGCAGCCAAGGACTAGCGGGAGAGCAGTTCTTC. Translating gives CASSQGLAGEQFF.